Given below is one TCR beta chain in context. Its antigen is undetermined. V was pared by 3 bases and J by 1 base, with 14 bases of the junction left unmatched. Looked up from germline, CDR1 is LGHNA and CDR2 is YSLEER. The CDR3 length is 19 residues. This entry belongs to a study of shared clonotypes between healthy human individuals. Whole-study findings and limits: Few donors limited the genetic and exposure-history diversity represented.

Original processing notes: Filtering differed, since immunoSEQ gave only junction sequences and no quality scores. Profiling relied on immunoSEQ multiplex PCR, and the TCRdb table lists in-frame clones only, not all of them. That table gives V, J and clone size, and the DNA gave D and trimming. The sample records around 600,000 clones, more than 95% being singletons. Naivety among CD8 cells was defined by CD45RO negativity and positive CCR7 selection, thereby excluding terminally differentiated effector memory CD45RA+ cells. All participating donors were Caucasian adults from Nashville, Tennessee. Material for sequencing was naive CD8+ T cells sorted from blood. The chain carries TRBV4-3 and TRBJ1-3; 8 bases map to TRBD1. The receptor's source is a man aged 25-45 years in good health. The CDR3 DNA reads as TGCGCCAGCAGCCAGATCGGACAGGGCCCGCCGTGGTCTGGAAACACCATATATTTT. Its protein is CASSQIGQGPPWSGNTIYF.